This T cell receptor beta chain is from a study of shared clonotypes between healthy human individuals. This CDR3 comprises 18 residues. Trimming removed 4 bases from V and 3 bases from J; junction bases left unmatched: 13. In germline, CDR1 is MGHRA, CDR2 YSYEKL. Produced via immunoSEQ multiplex PCR; TCRdb's table is partial and in-frame only. Among around 700,000 clones listed, about 90% were seen once. CD45RO negativity and positive selection for CCR7 defined naive CD8 cells, a population that excluded terminally differentiated effector memory CD45RA+ cells. V gene TRBV4-1 combines with J gene TRBJ2-3; 10 bases agree with TRBD2. Sequences were obtained from naive CD8+ T cells sorted from blood. This sequence originates from a man under 40 in good health. CDR3 DNA: TGCGCCAGCAGCCGTACCCCCGACAGCGGGAGGGTTACAGATACGCAGTATTTT. Its translation: CASSRTPDSGRVTDTQYF.